This paragraph covers one T cell receptor (beta chain) sequence. Its specificity is not known. The data are from a study of graft-versus-host responses after intestinal transplantation. Study-level information: Among the recipients, transplants were multivisceral, liver-intestinal, or isolated intestinal. Following induction with anti-thymocyte globulin, all recipients were given tacrolimus and steroids for two to three years.

Only in-frame clones appear in the TCRdb table, and some are missing; sequencing was by immunoSEQ multiplex PCR. The repertoire consists of approximately 79,000 clones, with roughly four fifths occurring once and the leading ten covering 0.83%. Study-wide results and limits: Recipient marrow showed GvH clones, some seen first in ileum or blood.

V shed 3 bases and J 5 bases; nucleotides not matched to a gene: 9. The CDR3 totals 16 residues. CDR1 and CDR2 from the germline V gene are SEHNR and FQNEAQ (reference sequence). The receptor was derived from a human donor who received an intestinal transplant. The sequenced sample was unstimulated CD4+ T cells sorted from spleen or lymph node cells, obtained before intestinal transplant. V and J are TRBV7-9 and TRBJ2-5; 10 bases align to TRBD2. The CDR3: CASSLGDRGLAETQYF. CDR3 bases: TGTGCCAGCAGCTTGGGAGACAGGGGACTAGCGGAGACCCAGTACTTC.